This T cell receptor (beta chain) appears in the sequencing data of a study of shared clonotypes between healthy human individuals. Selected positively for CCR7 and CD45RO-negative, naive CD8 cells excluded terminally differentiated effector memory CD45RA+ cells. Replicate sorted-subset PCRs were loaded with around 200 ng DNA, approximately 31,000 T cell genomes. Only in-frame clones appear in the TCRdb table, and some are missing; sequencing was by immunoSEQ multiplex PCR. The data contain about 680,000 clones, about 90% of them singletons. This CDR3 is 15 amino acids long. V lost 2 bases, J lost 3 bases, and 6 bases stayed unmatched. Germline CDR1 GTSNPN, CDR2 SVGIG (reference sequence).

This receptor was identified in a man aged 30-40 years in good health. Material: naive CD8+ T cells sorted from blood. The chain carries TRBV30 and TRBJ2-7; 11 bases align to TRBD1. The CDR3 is CAWSLPGTGGYEQYF. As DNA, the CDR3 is TGTGCCTGGAGTCTCCCGGGGACAGGGGGCTACGAGCAGTACTTC.